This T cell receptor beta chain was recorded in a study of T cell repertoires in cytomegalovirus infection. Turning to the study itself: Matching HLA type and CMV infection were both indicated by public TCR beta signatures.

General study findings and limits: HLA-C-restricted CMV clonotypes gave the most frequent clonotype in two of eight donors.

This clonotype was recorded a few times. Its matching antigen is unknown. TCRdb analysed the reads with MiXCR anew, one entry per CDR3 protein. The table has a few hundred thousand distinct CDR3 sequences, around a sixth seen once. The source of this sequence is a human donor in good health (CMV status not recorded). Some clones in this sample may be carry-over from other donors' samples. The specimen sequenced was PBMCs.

CDR3 sequence: CASSEAGTTGNTIYF. The CDR3 DNA follows: TGTGCCAGCAGTGAGGCGGGAACAACTGGAAACACCATATATTTT. This chain uses TRBV25-1 with TRBJ1-3; D unresolved. This CDR3 spans 15 amino acids. The germline V and J ends were trimmed by 3 bases and 2 bases, with 11 bases remaining between them. The V gene's germline CDR1 is MGHDK and CDR2 SYGVNS.